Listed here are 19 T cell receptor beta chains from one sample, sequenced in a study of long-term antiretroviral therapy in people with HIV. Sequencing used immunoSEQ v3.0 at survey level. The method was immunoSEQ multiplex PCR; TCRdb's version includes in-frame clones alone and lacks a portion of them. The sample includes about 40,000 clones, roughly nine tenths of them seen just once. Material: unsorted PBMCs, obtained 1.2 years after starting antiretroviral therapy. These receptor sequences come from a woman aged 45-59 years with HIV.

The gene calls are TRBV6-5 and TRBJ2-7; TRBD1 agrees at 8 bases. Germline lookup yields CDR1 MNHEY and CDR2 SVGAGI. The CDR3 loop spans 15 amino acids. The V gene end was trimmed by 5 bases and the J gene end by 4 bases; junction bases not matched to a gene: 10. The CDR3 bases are TGTGCCAGCAGTCAACAACAGGGGGTTCTTTACGAGCAGTACTTC. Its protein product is CASSQQQGVLYEQYF.

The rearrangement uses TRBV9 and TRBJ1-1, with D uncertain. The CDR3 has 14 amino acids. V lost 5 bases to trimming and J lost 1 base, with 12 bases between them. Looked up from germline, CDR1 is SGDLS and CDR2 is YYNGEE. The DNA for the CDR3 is TGTGCCAGCAGTCCCGGGCAGCCGAACACTGAAGCTTTCTTT. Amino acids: CASSPGQPNTEAFF.

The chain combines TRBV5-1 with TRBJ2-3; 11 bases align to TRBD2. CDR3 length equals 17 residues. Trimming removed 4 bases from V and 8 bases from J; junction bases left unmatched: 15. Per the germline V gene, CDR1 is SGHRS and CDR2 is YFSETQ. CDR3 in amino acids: CASSQGRETSGGPTQYF. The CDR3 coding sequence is TGCGCCAGCAGCCAGGGCCGGGAAACTAGCGGGGGCCCTACGCAGTATTTT.

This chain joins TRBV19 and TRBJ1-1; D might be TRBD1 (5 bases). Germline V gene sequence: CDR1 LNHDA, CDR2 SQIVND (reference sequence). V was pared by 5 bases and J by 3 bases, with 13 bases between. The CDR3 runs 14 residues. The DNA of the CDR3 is TGTGCCAGTAGTGGGGCCATTCTGGACACTGAAGCTTTCTTT. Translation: CASSGAILDTEAFF.

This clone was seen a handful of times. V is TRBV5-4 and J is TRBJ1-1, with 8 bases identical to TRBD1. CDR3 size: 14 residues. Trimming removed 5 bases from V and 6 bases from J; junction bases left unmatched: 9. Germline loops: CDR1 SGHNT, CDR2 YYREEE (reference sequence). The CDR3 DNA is TGTGCCAGCAGAATAGACAGGGGCGGCGCTGAAGCTTTCTTT. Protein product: CASRIDRGGAEAFF.

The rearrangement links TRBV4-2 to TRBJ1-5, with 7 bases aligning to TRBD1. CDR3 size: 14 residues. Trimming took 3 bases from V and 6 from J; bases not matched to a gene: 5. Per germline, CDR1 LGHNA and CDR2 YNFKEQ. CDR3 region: CASSQGQSGQPQHF. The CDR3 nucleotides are TGTGCCAGCAGCCAGGGACAGTCGGGTCAGCCCCAGCATTTT.

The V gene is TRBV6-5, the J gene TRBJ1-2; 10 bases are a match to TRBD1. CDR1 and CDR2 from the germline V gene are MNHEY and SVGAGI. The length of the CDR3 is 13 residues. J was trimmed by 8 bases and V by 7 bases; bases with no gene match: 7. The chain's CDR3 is CASTKGTGDGYTF. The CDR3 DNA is TGTGCCAGCACCAAGGGGACAGGGGACGGCTACACCTTC.

CDR3 nucleotides: TGTGCCAGCAGTTTACAGGGAGGGGATGAAAAACTGTTTTTT. The encoded protein is CASSLQGGDEKLFF. The rearrangement joins TRBV27 to TRBJ1-4, with D possibly TRBD1 on 5 matching bases. V lost 2 bases and J lost 6, with 10 bases in between. CDR1 MNHEY and CDR2 SMNVEV come from the germline V gene (reference sequence). The CDR3 is made up of 14 amino acids. Combining the CDR3 with reference TRBV27 and TRBJ1-4 gives the whole variable domain EAQVTQNPRYLITVTGKKLTVTCSQNMNHEYMSWYRQDPGLGLRQIYYSMNVEVTDKGDVPEGYKVSRKEKRNFPLILESPSPNQTSLYFCASSLQGGDEKLFFGSGTQLSVL.

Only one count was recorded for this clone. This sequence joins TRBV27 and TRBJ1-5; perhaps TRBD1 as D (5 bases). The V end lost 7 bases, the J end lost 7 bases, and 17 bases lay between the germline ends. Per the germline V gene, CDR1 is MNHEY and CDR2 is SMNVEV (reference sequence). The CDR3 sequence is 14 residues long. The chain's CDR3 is CASTLRRGGQPQHF. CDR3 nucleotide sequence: TGTGCCAGCACCCTTAGGCGGGGGGGGCAGCCCCAGCATTTT.

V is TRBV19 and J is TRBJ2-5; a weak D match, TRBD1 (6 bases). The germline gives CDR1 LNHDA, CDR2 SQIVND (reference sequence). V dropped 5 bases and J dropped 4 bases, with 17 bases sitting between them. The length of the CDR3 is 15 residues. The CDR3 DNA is TGTGCCAGTAGTTCGGGACACATCCCCATAGAGACCCAGTACTTC. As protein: CASSSGHIPIETQYF.

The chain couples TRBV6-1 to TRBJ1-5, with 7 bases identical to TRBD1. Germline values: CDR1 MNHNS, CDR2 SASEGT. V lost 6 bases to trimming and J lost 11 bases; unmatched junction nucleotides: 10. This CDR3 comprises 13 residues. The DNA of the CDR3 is TGTGCCAGCAGCGGACAGGCGACTCCCGCCCAGCATTTT. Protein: CASSGQATPAQHF.

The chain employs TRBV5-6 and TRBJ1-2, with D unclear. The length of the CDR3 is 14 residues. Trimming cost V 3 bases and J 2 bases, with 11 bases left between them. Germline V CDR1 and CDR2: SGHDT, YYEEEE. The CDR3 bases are TGTGCCAGCAGCTGGGAAAGGAGGAACTATGGCTACACCTTC. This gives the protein CASSWERRNYGYTF. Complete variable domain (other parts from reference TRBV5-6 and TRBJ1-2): DAGVTQSPTHLIKTRGQQVTLRCSPKSGHDTVSWYQQALGQGPQFIFQYYEEEERQRGNFPDRFSGHQFPNYSSELNVNALLLGDSALYLCASSWERRNYGYTFGSGTRLTVV.

CDR3 sequence: CASSLRFRGNTEAFF. DNA of the CDR3: TGTGCCAGCAGTTTAAGGTTTAGGGGTAACACTGAAGCTTTCTTT. The genes are TRBV27 and TRBJ1-1; weak D call: TRBD1 (5 bases). The CDR3 length is 15 residues. Trimming removed 2 bases from V and 2 bases from J, with 12 bases in between. Germline lookup yields CDR1 MNHEY and CDR2 SMNVEV (reference sequence).

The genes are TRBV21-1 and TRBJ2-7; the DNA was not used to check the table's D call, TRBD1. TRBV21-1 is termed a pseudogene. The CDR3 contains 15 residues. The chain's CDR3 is CASTPRDSLLYEQYF. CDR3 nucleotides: TGTGCCAGCACGCCCCGGGACAGCTTACTCTACGAGCAGTACTTC.

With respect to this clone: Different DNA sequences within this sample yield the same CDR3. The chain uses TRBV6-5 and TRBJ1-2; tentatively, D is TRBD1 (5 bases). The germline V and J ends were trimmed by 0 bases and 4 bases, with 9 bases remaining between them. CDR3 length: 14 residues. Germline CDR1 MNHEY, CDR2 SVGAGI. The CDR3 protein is CASSYSGGSYGYTF. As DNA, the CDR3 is TGTGCCAGCAGTTACTCCGGGGGTTCCTATGGCTACACCTTC.

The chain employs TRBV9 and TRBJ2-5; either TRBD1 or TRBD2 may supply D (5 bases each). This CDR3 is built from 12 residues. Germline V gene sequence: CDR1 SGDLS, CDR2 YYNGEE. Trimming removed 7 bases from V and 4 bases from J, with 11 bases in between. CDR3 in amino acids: CASGGVRETQYF. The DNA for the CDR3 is TGTGCCAGCGGGGGTGTGAGAGAGACCCAGTACTTC.

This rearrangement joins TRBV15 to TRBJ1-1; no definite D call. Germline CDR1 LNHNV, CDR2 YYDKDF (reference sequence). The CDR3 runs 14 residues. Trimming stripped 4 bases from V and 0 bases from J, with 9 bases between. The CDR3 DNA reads TGTGCCACCAGCATCCCTAGTATGAACACTGAAGCTTTCTTT. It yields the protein CATSIPSMNTEAFF.

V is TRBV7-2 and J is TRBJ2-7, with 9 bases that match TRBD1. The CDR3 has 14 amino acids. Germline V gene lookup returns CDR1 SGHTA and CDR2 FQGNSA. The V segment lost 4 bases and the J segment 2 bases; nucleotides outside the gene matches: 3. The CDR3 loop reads CASSSGQGTYEQYF. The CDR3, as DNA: TGTGCCAGCAGCTCCGGACAGGGGACCTACGAGCAGTACTTC.

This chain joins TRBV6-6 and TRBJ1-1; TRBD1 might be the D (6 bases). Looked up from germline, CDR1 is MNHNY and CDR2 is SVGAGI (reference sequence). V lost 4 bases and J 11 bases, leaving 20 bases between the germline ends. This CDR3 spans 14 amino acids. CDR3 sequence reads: CASSSGSTGRSAFF. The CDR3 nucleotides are TGTGCCAGCAGTTCGGGGAGTACAGGGAGGTCTGCTTTCTTT.